This passage covers 25 T cell receptor beta chains from one sample sequenced in a study of T cell repertoires in aging, cancer and after chemotherapy. Amplification of TCR beta used genomic DNA extracted from peripheral blood. Rearranged V-D-J TRB sequences were amplified with a mixed TRB-A/B primer pool. MiXCR, run by TCRdb on the multiplex PCR reads, gives a single entry per CDR3 protein. The sample holds about 9,000 distinct CDR3 sequences, around 22% seen once. Sequenced input: blood. Receptors were obtained from a human donor with a blood cancer. The donor label of this sample is uncertain.

The rearrangement joins TRBV6-4 to TRBJ2-1, with 7 bases identical to TRBD2. V was pared by 3 bases and J by 12 bases, with 14 bases of the junction left unmatched. Per the germline V gene, CDR1 is MRHNA and CDR2 is SNTAGT. The CDR3 is 15 amino acids. The CDR3 sequence: CASSEFVGGQVGQFF. CDR3 in DNA: TGTGCCAGCAGTGAATTTGTGGGAGGGCAAGTAGGGCAGTTCTTC.

The table lists this clonotype with a few counts. The chain combines TRBV12-3 or TRBV12-4 with TRBJ1-1; the D gene is possibly TRBD1 (6 bases). V gave up 3 bases and J gave up 0 bases, with 14 bases separating them. CDR3 length equals 16 residues. The CDR3 sequence: CASSLGQGSMNTEAFF. The CDR3 DNA sequence: TGTGCCAGCAGTTTGGGTCAGGGGAGCATGAACACTGAAGCTTTCTTT.

This clonotype rates as medium-sized. This chain joins TRBV18 and TRBJ2-3; 8 bases map to TRBD1. The ends lost 3 bases at V and 3 bases at J; junction bases unmatched: 5. In germline, CDR1 is KGHSH, CDR2 LQKENI. CDR3 length: 15 amino acids. The CDR3 spells CASSPRQGKTDTQYF. As DNA, the CDR3 is TGTGCCAGCTCACCCCGACAGGGGAAGACAGATACGCAGTATTTT.

A remark on this clonotype: This clone may be a read error of a much larger clone one base away. The chain links TRBV27 to TRBJ2-7; D uncertain. CDR1 is MNHEY, CDR2 SMNVEV, per germline (reference sequence). The germline V and J ends were trimmed by 4 bases and 2 bases, with 9 bases remaining between them. The CDR3 runs 13 residues. The CDR3 DNA is TGTGCCAGCAGTTCCCGGTACACCTACGAGCAGTACTTC. Translation: CASSSRYTYEQYF.

V gene TRBV28 combines with J gene TRBJ1-2; 8 nucleotides align to TRBD1. The CDR3 is 12 residues long. Trimming took 6 bases from V and 7 from J; bases not matched to a gene: 4. Germline lookup yields CDR1 MDHEN and CDR2 SYDVKM. The CDR3 DNA reads as TGTGCCAGCAGCGCAGGACAGGGTGGCTACACCTTC. Its translation: CASSAGQGGYTF.

The chain recombines TRBV6-2 or TRBV6-3 with TRBJ2-1; D is possibly TRBD2 (7 bases). Germline assignment: CDR1 MNHEY and CDR2 SVGEGT. The CDR3 spans 16 residues. Between the trimmed V and J ends, which lost 6 bases and 2 bases, there was a span of 17 bases. CDR3 region: CASSQRGGGTYNEQFF. The DNA for the CDR3 is TGTGCCAGCAGCCAGAGGGGGGGGGGCACCTACAATGAGCAGTTCTTC.

This chain connects TRBV18 to TRBJ1-5, with D maybe TRBD1 (5 bases). This CDR3 has 15 residues. V dropped 3 bases and J dropped 4 bases, with 13 bases sitting between them. Germline assignment: CDR1 KGHSH and CDR2 LQKENI. CDR3 sequence reads: CASSPQRTQNQPQHF. CDR3 DNA sequence: TGTGCCAGCTCACCCCAGCGGACACAGAATCAGCCCCAGCATTTT.

V and J are TRBV5-1 and TRBJ2-1; TRBD2 might be the D (6 bases). V lost 0 bases and J 8 bases, leaving 15 bases between the germline ends. Germline V lookup: CDR1 SGHRS, CDR2 YFSETQ. This CDR3 is built from 15 residues. As DNA, the CDR3 is TGCGCCAGCAGCTTGGGGGGGGTTTTAGTCCATGAGCAGTTCTTC. It translates to CASSLGGVLVHEQFF.

The chain has TRBV24-1 and TRBJ2-3; no clear D. The germline V gene has CDR1 KGHDR and CDR2 SFDVKD. The CDR3 spans 14 residues. Deletions cut 3 bases from V and 2 bases from J, with 8 bases between. In DNA form, the CDR3 reads TGTGCCACCAGTGATCGGTATCTCACAGATACGCAGTATTTT. This gives the protein CATSDRYLTDTQYF.

A note on this clonotype: At one boundary the junction diverges from the germline segment, which might be a read error. CDR3 DNA: TGCGCCAGCAGCTTTAGCGGGAGCTCCTACGAGCAGTACTTC. Protein: CASSFSGSSYEQYF. The chain recombines TRBV5-6 with TRBJ2-7, with 9 bases identical to TRBD2. The germline CDR1 and CDR2 sequences are SGHDT and YYEEEE. The CDR3 length is 14 residues.

This clonotype was found many times. The chain couples TRBV6-5 to TRBJ1-6; 7 positions agree with TRBD1. J lost 5 bases, V lost 7 bases, and 8 bases had no gene match. There are 15 residues in the CDR3. Germline V gives CDR1 MNHEY, CDR2 SVGAGI. The CDR3 reads CASNIKTGNNSPLHF. For the CDR3, the DNA is TGTGCCAGCAATATAAAGACAGGGAATAATTCACCCCTCCACTTT.

The CDR3 region has the DNA TGTGCCAGCACCCGGGGCGTTTTAATTAGTACTGAAGCTTTCTTT. Its translation is CASTRGVLISTEAFF. The chain employs TRBV6-1 and TRBJ1-1, with TRBD1 as a possible D gene (5 bases). Trimming took 7 bases from V and 5 from J, leaving 20 bases between them. In germline, CDR1 is MNHNS, CDR2 SASEGT. The CDR3 runs 15 residues.

This clonotype was counted between two and nine times. CDR3 sequence reads: CASSLFLAVSYNEQFF. The DNA for the CDR3 is TGTGCCAGCAGCTTGTTTCTAGCTGTCTCCTACAATGAGCAGTTCTTC. The chain employs TRBV7-2 and TRBJ2-1, with D perhaps TRBD2 (5 bases). Trimming removed 3 bases from V and 0 bases from J, with 12 bases in between. The CDR3 consists of 16 residues. Germline V lookup: CDR1 SGHTA, CDR2 FQGNSA.

About this clonotype: This could be a read error, since a much larger clone is one nucleotide away. The V call is TRBV6-5, the J call TRBJ2-5, with D perhaps TRBD1 or TRBD2 (7 bases each). V was cut by 0 bases and J by 4 bases, with 12 bases left in between. This CDR3 is 15 amino acids long. Per germline, CDR1 MNHEY and CDR2 SVGAGI. This CDR3 reads CASSYSGGGPETQYF. The CDR3 DNA is TGTGCCAGCAGTTACTCGGGAGGGGGCCCAGAGACCCAGTACTTC.

This clonotype is medium-sized (0.01 to 0.1%) in the sample. The V gene is TRBV19, the J gene TRBJ2-3; 8 bases are a match to TRBD1. The CDR3 has 13 amino acids. Germline values: CDR1 LNHDA, CDR2 SQIVND (reference sequence). V lost 4 bases, J lost 6 bases, and 3 bases stayed unmatched. The CDR3 reads CASSTGGWDTQYF. Written as DNA, the CDR3 is TGTGCCAGTAGTACAGGGGGCTGGGATACGCAGTATTTT.

The genes are TRBV12-3 or TRBV12-4 and TRBJ2-7; D is possibly TRBD1 (5 bases). This CDR3 region has 13 residues. With 3 bases removed from V and 0 bases from J, the gap between germline ends came to 6 bases. The CDR3 coding sequence is TGTGCCAGCAGTTTTCAGGGCTCCTACGAGCAGTACTTC. It specifies CASSFQGSYEQYF.

This clonotype showed up just a few times. This chain connects TRBV6-5 to TRBJ1-5, with 7 positions matching TRBD1. V lost 4 bases and J lost 5; bases outside the gene matches: 8. The germline gives CDR1 MNHEY, CDR2 SVGAGI. CDR3 length: 15 amino acids. CDR3 sequence reads: CASSSWDSKYQPQHF. Written as DNA, the CDR3 is TGTGCCAGCAGTTCCTGGGACAGCAAGTATCAGCCCCAGCATTTT.

Regarding this clonotype: A read error may be the cause here, since a much bigger clone is one base away. The chain has TRBV6-1 and TRBJ2-5; perhaps TRBD1 as D (6 bases). The CDR3 consists of 14 residues. CDR1 MNHNS and CDR2 SASEGT come from the germline V gene. CDR3 nucleotides: TGTGTCAGCAGTGAAGGGGGACACCAAGAGACCCAGTACTTC. It yields the protein CVSSEGGHQETQYF.

Within the sample, this clonotype is medium-sized. This sequence joins TRBV5-1 and TRBJ2-1; D is unresolved. The CDR3 runs to 14 residues. V was cut by 3 bases and J by 6 bases, with 13 bases left in between. Germline V gene data show CDR1 as SGHRS and CDR2 as YFSETQ. CDR3 nucleotide sequence: TGCGCCAGCAGCTCCCCTGGGTCACCCAATGAGCAGTTCTTC. Protein product: CASSSPGSPNEQFF.

By sample share, this clonotype is medium-sized. V and J are TRBV15 and TRBJ2-1, with 8 bases lining up with TRBD2. Germline V lookup: CDR1 LNHNV, CDR2 YYDKDF (reference sequence). V lost 6 bases, J lost 9 bases, and 10 bases stayed unmatched. This CDR3 contains 14 residues. As DNA, the CDR3 is TGTGCCACCAGTACGGGGACTAGGTATTCTGAGCAGTTCTTC. Translation gives CATSTGTRYSEQFF. The whole variable domain, remainder taken from reference TRBV15 and TRBJ2-1, is DAMVIQNPRYQVTQFGKPVTLSCSQTLNHNVMYWYQQKSSQAPKLLFHYYDKDFNNEADTPDNFQSRRPNTSFCFLDIRSPGLGDTAMYLCATSTGTRYSEQFFGPGTRLTVL.

Within the sample, this clonotype is medium-sized. The chain uses TRBV7-6 and TRBJ1-1, with D unclear. Germline V gene sequence: CDR1 SGHVS, CDR2 FNYEAQ. This CDR3 has 15 residues. The ends were cut back, 5 bases at V and 1 base at J, with 14 bases in the middle. The CDR3 loop is CASSTDTKRNTEAFF. The CDR3 DNA follows: TGTGCCAGCAGCACCGATACAAAGAGGAACACTGAAGCTTTCTTT.

The chain joins TRBV12-3 or TRBV12-4 to TRBJ1-1; the D is unclear. V lost 3 bases, J lost 4 bases, and 6 bases lay in between. CDR3 length equals 12 residues. CDR3 sequence reads: CASSLVGTEAFF. As DNA, the CDR3 is TGTGCCAGCAGTTTGGTGGGCACTGAAGCTTTCTTT.

The V and J genes are TRBV7-6 and TRBJ1-1; maybe TRBD1 (5 bases). From germline, CDR1 is SGHVS and CDR2 FNYEAQ. V lost 5 bases and J 1 base, leaving 17 bases between the germline ends. The CDR3 contains 16 residues. The CDR3 DNA sequence: TGTGCCAGCAGCCATCAAACCGGGACTAAGAACACTGAAGCTTTCTTT. It is translated as CASSHQTGTKNTEAFF.

V is TRBV20-1 and J is TRBJ1-5; D is possibly TRBD1 (6 bases). CDR3 size: 16 residues. The germline gives CDR1 DFQATT, CDR2 SNEGSKA (reference sequence). V was trimmed by 5 bases and J by 1 base, leaving 18 bases between them. CDR3 in DNA: TGCAGTGCTCCATCATCGGGGGGCGCGAGCAATCAGCCCCAGCATTTT. Its protein is CSAPSSGGASNQPQHF.

The chain employs TRBV7-9 and TRBJ2-1, with 9 nucleotides matching TRBD1. V lost 5 bases, J lost 5 bases, and 4 bases stayed unmatched. CDR3 length: 14 amino acids. CDR1 is SEHNR and CDR2 is FQNEAQ in the germline V gene (reference sequence). CDR3 amino acids: CASSPDRGDNEQFF. CDR3 nucleotide sequence: TGTGCCAGCAGCCCCGACAGGGGGGACAATGAGCAGTTCTTC.